These T cell receptor beta chains were read from a single sample in a study of sequential checkpoint blockade in melanoma. Using immunoSEQ multiplex PCR, the repertoire was profiled, and TCRdb retains in-frame clones only, with some absent. Found here are about 9,000 clones, approximately 25% of them singletons; the top ten hold less than 25%. Material: tumor tissue (inferred from file names), obtained from a patient given nivolumab and ipilimumab in sequence. The receptor source for this set is a human donor with melanoma. Both conserved end residues are part of each CDR3. The order of the fields is J gene, D gene, V gene, clone size, CDR3 protein, CDR3 DNA. The D gene is left open where the match is weak. Rows give clone size only sometimes, using once, few, many, or a class for an expanded clone.

>TRBJ1-2|NA|TRBV4-1|few
CASSRQGFDYGYTF
TGCGCCAGCAGCCGCCAGGGGTTCGACTATGGCTACACCTTC
>TRBJ2-3|TRBD2|TRBV29-1|once
CSVVGARGLADTQYF
TGCAGCGTTGTAGGGGCCAGGGGACTAGCAGATACGCAGTATTTT
>TRBJ2-5|NA|TRBV5-1|NA
CASSLASSIQETQYF
TGCGCCAGCAGCTTGGCTAGCTCCATTCAAGAGACCCAGTACTTC
>TRBJ1-2|NA|TRBV4-1|few
CASSQGGATNYGYTF
TGCGCCAGCAGCCAAGGGGGGGCGACAAACTATGGCTACACCTTC
>TRBJ2-3|NA|TRBV18|once
CASSSDTDTQYF
TGTGCCAGCTCATCCGACACAGATACGCAGTATTTT
>TRBJ1-2|TRBD1|TRBV6-8|few
CARSMTGGYGYTF
TGTGCCAGGTCCATGACAGGGGGCTATGGCTACACCTTC
>TRBJ1-1|TRBD1|TRBV11-3|few
CASSLMGTGGTEAFF
TGTGCCAGCAGCTTGATGGGGACAGGGGGCACTGAAGCTTTCTTT
>TRBJ1-3|NA|TRBV5-1|NA
CASSLSGRGNTIYF
TGCGCCAGCAGCTTGTCAGGCCGAGGAAACACCATATATTTT
>TRBJ2-3|NA|TRBV29-1|NA
CSVKGYFTDTQYF
TGCAGCGTCAAGGGCTACTTCACAGATACGCAGTATTTT
>TRBJ1-4|TRBD1|TRBV11-3|medium-sized
CASSQGTANEKLFF
TGTGCCAGCAGCCAAGGGACAGCTAATGAAAAACTGTTTTTT
>TRBJ1-2|NA|TRBV11-3|many
CASSHRSGPSGYTF
TGTGCCAGCAGCCACAGATCAGGTCCCTCTGGCTACACCTTC
>TRBJ2-3|NA|TRBV6-8|few
CASSAAIQRTQYF
TGTGCCAGCAGTGCGGCGATCCAGCGTACGCAGTATTTT
>TRBJ2-1|TRBD2|TRBV28|few
CASRLAGGDYNEQFF
TGTGCCAGCAGACTAGCGGGGGGCGATTACAATGAGCAGTTCTTC
>TRBJ1-2|TRBD1|TRBV11-3|many
CASSLTGEPYGYTF
TGTGCCAGCAGCTTAACAGGGGAGCCCTATGGCTACACCTTC
>TRBJ1-5|TRBD1|TRBV5-1|NA
CASSLAVDRVGVLNQPQHF
TGCGCCAGCAGCTTGGCCGTTGACAGGGTTGGGGTATTGAATCAGCCCCAGCATTTT
>TRBJ2-3|TRBD2|TRBV9|many
CASSVIAGGLDTQYF
TGTGCCAGCAGCGTTATTGCGGGGGGGCTTGATACGCAGTATTTT
>TRBJ1-4|NA|TRBV18|few
CASSPSGAWNEKLFF
TGTGCCAGCTCACCTTCAGGGGCGTGGAATGAAAAACTGTTTTTT
>TRBJ1-6|TRBD1|TRBV5-1|NA
CASSLRDRGYNSPLHF
TGCGCCAGCAGCTTGCGGGACAGAGGTTATAATTCACCCCTCCACTTT
>TRBJ1-3|NA|TRBV6-8|few
CASSDGASGNTIYF
TGTGCCAGCAGTGACGGGGCCTCTGGAAACACCATATATTTT
>TRBJ2-1|NA|TRBV11-3|few
CASSARMRLAYNEQFF
TGTGCCAGCAGCGCCCGAATGAGACTAGCCTACAATGAGCAGTTCTTC
>TRBJ2-6|NA|TRBV19|NA
CASTLSGANVLTF
TGTGCCAGTACCCTCTCTGGGGCCAACGTCCTGACTTTC
>TRBJ2-5|TRBD1|TRBV5-1|once
CASSFQGVWETQYF
TGCGCCAGCAGCTTCCAGGGGGTGTGGGAGACCCAGTACTTC
>TRBJ1-6|NA|TRBV7-4|many
CASSLSPLSPLHF
TGTGCCAGCAGCCTTTCACCACTATCACCCCTCCACTTT
>TRBJ1-2|TRBD1|TRBV18|NA
CASSPRDRDQYGYTF
TGTGCCAGCTCACCCAGGGACAGGGATCAGTATGGCTACACCTTC
>TRBJ1-3|NA|TRBV7-6|NA
CASSPRLLSGNTIYF
TGTGCCAGCAGCCCGAGACTGCTCTCTGGAAACACCATATATTTT
>TRBJ2-7|TRBD1|TRBV19|NA
CASDRGGQYEQYF
TGTGCCAGTGACAGGGGAGGCCAATACGAGCAGTACTTC
>TRBJ2-7|TRBD1|TRBV11-3|few
CASSLGDRGLNEQYF
TGTGCCAGCAGCTTGGGGGACAGGGGGCTTAACGAGCAGTACTTC
>TRBJ1-3|NA|TRBV5-1|NA
CASSPGSAGNTIYF
TGCGCCAGCAGCCCGGGGTCAGCTGGAAACACCATATATTTT
>TRBJ1-4|TRBD1|TRBV28|NA
CASSSRQGSLGEKLFF
TGTGCCAGCAGTTCGCGACAGGGAAGTCTGGGTGAAAAACTGTTTTTT
>TRBJ1-2|NA|TRBV18|NA
CASSPGDTPNYGYTF
TGTGCCAGCTCTCCGGGGGACACTCCTAACTATGGCTACACCTTC
>TRBJ2-3|NA|TRBV28|NA
CASSFTGRTSTDTQYF
TGTGCCAGCAGTTTCACAGGACGAACTAGCACAGATACGCAGTATTTT
>TRBJ2-3|NA|TRBV6-8|few
CASSSPPRGTAADTQYF
TGTGCCAGCAGCTCACCCCCCCGTGGTACCGCTGCGGATACGCAGTATTTT
>TRBJ2-7|NA|TRBV12-2|few
CASRPGMIIAAGDPYEQYF
TGTGCAAGTCGCCCGGGAATGATTATTGCTGCAGGGGACCCCTACGAGCAGTACTTC
>TRBJ1-6|NA|TRBV6-8|medium-sized
CASRTGAWGSPLHF
TGTGCCAGCAGGACCGGGGCCTGGGGTTCACCCCTCCACTTT
>TRBJ1-3|NA|TRBV15|NA
CATSWGGTGNTIYF
TGTGCCACCAGCTGGGGGGGCACTGGAAACACCATATATTTT
>TRBJ2-3|TRBD1|TRBV18|few
CASSPLPLGGRTDTQYF
TGTGCCAGCTCACCTCTCCCCCTAGGGGGCAGGACAGATACGCAGTATTTT
>TRBJ1-2|NA|TRBV5-1|few
CASSHSSPGLNYGYTF
TGCGCCAGCAGCCATTCGTCACCGGGCCTCAACTATGGCTACACCTTC
>TRBJ1-1|NA|TRBV4-1|NA
CASSQLRGSGDTEAFF
TGCGCCAGCAGCCAATTAAGGGGCTCAGGTGACACTGAAGCTTTCTTT
>TRBJ1-2|TRBD1|TRBV5-1|NA
CASSLTVDRGPGYTF
TGCGCCAGCAGCTTGACCGTCGACAGGGGGCCTGGCTACACCTTC
>TRBJ2-3|NA|TRBV15|few
CATRKNRDTDTQYF
TGTGCCACCAGAAAAAACCGAGACACAGATACGCAGTATTTT
>TRBJ1-1|TRBD1|TRBV6-8|NA
CASSYSAGGRSRAFF
TGTGCCAGCAGTTACTCGGCAGGGGGCAGGTCAAGAGCTTTCTTT
>TRBJ1-1|NA|TRBV6-7|NA
CASSGALEAFF
TGTGCCAGCAGTGGGGCCCTTGAAGCTTTCTTT
>TRBJ1-4|NA|TRBV5-1|NA
CASSLGRTAATNEKLFF
TGCGCCAGCAGCTTGGGAAGGACGGCGGCAACTAATGAAAAACTGTTTTTT
>TRBJ1-6|TRBD1|TRBV11-3|NA
CASSSGGSSNNSPLHF
TGTGCCAGCAGCTCAGGGGGCAGCTCAAATAATTCACCCCTCCACTTT
>TRBJ1-4|NA|TRBV11-3|NA
CASSLEADATNEKLFF
TGTGCCAGCAGCTTAGAAGCGGATGCAACTAATGAAAAACTGTTTTTT
>TRBJ1-1|NA|TRBV6-8|medium-sized
CASSDGGRELAFF
TGTGCCAGCAGTGACGGCGGGCGTGAGTTGGCTTTCTTT
>TRBJ2-7|NA|TRBV6-8|medium-sized
CASNGVGFSYEQYF
TGTGCCAGCAACGGTGTGGGATTCTCCTACGAGCAGTACTTC
>TRBJ2-3|TRBD2|TRBV5-1|NA
CASSPERDTDTQYF
TGCGCCAGCAGCCCAGAGCGGGACACAGATACGCAGTATTTT
>TRBJ2-7|NA|TRBV9|few
CASSFRDPLKYF
TGTGCCAGCAGCTTCCGGGACCCCCTAAAGTACTTC
>TRBJ1-6|NA|TRBV11-3|many
CASSLVSRTHNSPLHF
TGTGCCAGCAGCTTAGTCTCCAGGACCCATAATTCACCCCTCCACTTT
>TRBJ2-5|NA|TRBV18|medium-sized
CASSPPGTLQETQYF
TGTGCCAGCTCACCACCCGGGACACTGCAAGAGACCCAGTACTTC
>TRBJ2-1|NA|TRBV1|NA
CASSPWVERGHREQFF
TGCGCCAGCAGCCCCTGGGTCGAGCGGGGGCACCGTGAGCAGTTCTTC
>TRBJ2-5|NA|TRBV18|NA
CASSPGLGETQYF
TGTGCCAGCTCACCAGGGCTGGGCGAGACCCAGTACTTC
>TRBJ2-7|TRBD1|TRBV13|few
CASSLGGRGYEQYF
TGTGCCAGCAGCTTAGGCGGCAGGGGGTACGAGCAGTACTTC
>TRBJ1-5|NA|TRBV12-2|few
CARGGISRNQPQHF
TGTGCACGGGGTGGTATATCGCGCAATCAGCCCCAGCATTTT
>TRBJ2-1|NA|TRBV6-8|few
CASSYRRETGTVF
TGTGCCAGCAGTTACCGGAGGGAGACAGGGACGGTCTTC
>TRBJ1-1|NA|TRBV23-1|few
CASSLTQNTEAFF
TGCGCCAGCAGCCTCACACAGAACACTGAAGCTTTCTTT
>TRBJ1-3|NA|TRBV28|few
CASSLESSGNTIYF
TGTGCCAGCAGCCTCGAGAGCTCTGGAAACACCATATATTTT